This is a list of T cell receptor beta chains from one sample in a study of blood T cell repertoires in COVID-19. Generated by immunoSEQ multiplex PCR, the TCRdb table keeps only in-frame clones and is missing some. This sample has under 200,000 clones, with under 85% found just once. Material for sequencing was PBMCs or T cells enriched from blood (not recorded which). The receptors originated from a man between 50 and 59 years old who had recovered from COVID-19. Each CDR3 is given with its conserved first and last residue. The D gene is left open where the match is weak. The size field is filled for only some rows; it gives once, few, many or a size class.

>TRBJ1-2|few|TRBV11-3|.
TGTGCCAGCAGCTTAGATCTTGGCAGGGCTAACTATGGCTACACCTTC
CASSLDLGRANYGYTF
>TRBJ1-4|.|TRBV30|.
TGTGCCTGGACGAGAGGGTATGGAAATGAAAAACTGTTTTTT
CAWTRGYGNEKLFF
>TRBJ2-6|.|TRBV6-2/TRBV6-3|.
TGTGCCAGCAGTCAGGGAACAGGGGCCAACGTCCTGACTTTC
CASSQGTGANVLTF
>TRBJ1-4|.|TRBV4-2|.
TGTGCCAGCAACGGTGACGGGAATGAAAAACTGTTTTTT
CASNGDGNEKLFF
>TRBJ1-5|.|TRBV6-5|TRBD1
TGTGCCAGCAGTTCGGGACAGCGGGGCAATCAGCCCCAGCATTTT
CASSSGQRGNQPQHF
>TRBJ2-1|few|TRBV3-1/TRBV3-2|.
TGTGCCAGCAGCCAAGTTTCCCGAACAGCGGCTGGGTACAATGAGCAGTTCTTC
CASSQVSRTAAGYNEQFF
>TRBJ2-5|.|TRBV6-5|TRBD2
TGTGCCAGCAGGAAGCTAGCGGGGGGGCAAGAGACCCAGTACTTC
CASRKLAGGQETQYF
>TRBJ1-6|.|TRBV4-3|.
TGCGCCAGCAGCCAAGAAGCGGGAGTGGGACCCCTCCACTTT
CASSQEAGVGPLHF
>TRBJ1-2|.|TRBV29-1|.
TGCAGCGTTGACTCGCGAGTTGTGGGGGGAGCTAACTATGGCTACACCTTC
CSVDSRVVGGANYGYTF
>TRBJ2-5|.|TRBV7-2|TRBD1
TGTGCCAGCAGCCAATGGGACAGATTACAAGAGACCCAGTACTTC
CASSQWDRLQETQYF
>TRBJ1-6|.|TRBV14|TRBD1
TGTGCCAGCAGACTACAGGGGGCCGAATCACCCCTCCACTTT
CASRLQGAESPLHF
>TRBJ1-1|few|TRBV7-3|.
TGTGCCAGCAGCCCCAGCGCGTCCAGCACTGAAGCTTTCTTT
CASSPSASSTEAFF
>TRBJ1-5|.|TRBV6-5|.
TGTGCCAGCAGGGCAGGACAGCATAGCAATCAGCCCCAGCATTTT
CASRAGQHSNQPQHF
>TRBJ1-1|.|TRBV2|TRBD1
TGTGCCAGCAGGGCCCGACAGGGCACTGAAGCTTTCTTT
CASRARQGTEAFF
>TRBJ2-7|few|TRBV28|TRBD1
TGTGCCAGCACCAGGACAGGTACCTACGAGCAGTACTTC
CASTRTGTYEQYF
>TRBJ1-5|.|TRBV7-2|.
TGTGCCAGCAGCTTTAGGCGGGATCAGCCCCAGCATTTT
CASSFRRDQPQHF
>TRBJ2-7|.|TRBV4-1|.
TGCGCCAGCAGCCAAGATCCGGCGGCCTCCTACGAGCAGTACTTC
CASSQDPAASYEQYF
>TRBJ1-5|.|TRBV11-2|.
TGTGCCAGACACATCCCGGTGGCAGGTGAACAGCCCCAGCATTTT
CARHIPVAGEQPQHF
>TRBJ2-7|few|TRBV27|.
TGTGCCAGCAGTTTCAACGAGCAGTACTTC
CASSFNEQYF
>TRBJ2-7|.|TRBV6-5|TRBD1
TGTGCCAGCAGTAGACAGGGAAACTACGAGCAGTACTTC
CASSRQGNYEQYF
>TRBJ2-7|once|TRBV4-1|TRBD2
TGCGCCAGCAGCCAAGGCCTAGCGGGGGCGAGCTCCTACGAGCAGTACTTC
CASSQGLAGASSYEQYF
>TRBJ1-5|.|TRBV7-2|.
TGTGCCAGCAGCGGGGGGAATCAGCCCCAGCATTTT
CASSGGNQPQHF
>TRBJ2-5|.|TRBV10-3|.
TGTGCCATCAGTGAGTCCCATCCGGGGTTGGAGACCCAGTACTTC
CAISESHPGLETQYF
>TRBJ1-1|.|TRBV29-1|TRBD1
TGCAGCGTGCCTCCGGGACAGGGCCTTTTGGAGGGCACTGAAGCTTTCTTT
CSVPPGQGLLEGTEAFF
>TRBJ2-3|.|TRBV28|TRBD2
TGTGCCAGCAGTTCCCCGACTAGCGGGGGGATAGATACGCAGTATTTT
CASSSPTSGGIDTQYF
>TRBJ1-6|.|TRBV3-1/TRBV3-2|.
TGTGCCAGCAGCCAAGAAGGGGGTAATTCACCCCTCCACTTT
CASSQEGGNSPLHF
>TRBJ2-5|many|TRBV21-1|.
TGTGCCAGCAGCAAAGCGCTCCGCCCTAAAGAGACCCAGTACTTC
CASSKALRPKETQYF
>TRBJ1-4|.|TRBV28|.
TGTGCCAGCAAACAGGCTCCCGGATCTAATGAAAAACTGTTTTTT
CASKQAPGSNEKLFF
>TRBJ1-6|.|TRBV2|.
TGTGCCAGCAGAGAGAGGGACTTATATAATTCACCCCTCCACTTT
CASRERDLYNSPLHF
>TRBJ2-3|.|TRBV7-2|TRBD2
TGTGCCAGCAGCTTAGCCCCTTGGGGCGGGGGGACAGATACGCAGTATTTT
CASSLAPWGGGTDTQYF
>TRBJ2-1|few|TRBV9|TRBD2
TGTGCCAGCAGCGCCGATAGCGGGGGGGCCGGGAATGAGCAGTTCTTC
CASSADSGGAGNEQFF
>TRBJ2-5|.|TRBV3-1/TRBV3-2|.
TGTGCCAGCAGCCAAGAGCCGGACTTGATACTCCAAGAGACCCAGTACTTC
CASSQEPDLILQETQYF
>TRBJ2-5|.|TRBV6-1|TRBD1
TGTGCCAGCAGTGAAAATACAGGGGTCCAAGAGACCCAGTACTTC
CASSENTGVQETQYF
>TRBJ2-1|.|TRBV18|.
TGTGCCAGCTCACCCCAGGATCCCCCTGACAATGAGCAGTTCTTC
CASSPQDPPDNEQFF
>TRBJ2-1|.|TRBV5-4|TRBD2
TGTGCCAGCAGCTATGGGACTAGCGGGGGAGTTGAGCAGTTCTTC
CASSYGTSGGVEQFF
>TRBJ1-6|once|TRBV12-3/TRBV12-4|.
TGTGCCAGCAGGGGGGCGACATCACCCCTCCACTTT
CASRGATSPLHF
>TRBJ1-4|.|TRBV6-2/TRBV6-3|TRBD1
TGTGCCAGCAGTGTCCGGCGAGGGGGCCCAGATGAAAAACTGTTTTTT
CASSVRRGGPDEKLFF
>TRBJ2-7|few|TRBV12-3/TRBV12-4|.
TGTGCCAGCAAAACAGGAGCTAGAGAGCAGTACTTC
CASKTGAREQYF
>TRBJ2-5|.|TRBV7-2|TRBD2
TGTGCCAGCAGCTTATGGATCCTAGCGGGGGCAAGCGAGACCCAGTACTTC
CASSLWILAGASETQYF
>TRBJ1-4|.|TRBV28|.
TGTGCCAGCAGTTTATCAGGGCGCGGTGAAAAACTGTTTTTT
CASSLSGRGEKLFF
>TRBJ1-4|.|TRBV12-2|.
TGTGCAAGTCGCCTGATCCCCAGGGGGCGGGGTAATGAAAAACTGTTTTTT
CASRLIPRGRGNEKLFF
>TRBJ2-3|.|TRBV6-5|.
TGTGCCAGCAGCCTCAGGTTACAAAGCACAGATACGCAGTATTTT
CASSLRLQSTDTQYF
>TRBJ1-4|.|TRBV4-1|.
TGCGCCAGCAGCCACCCCCAGCGAAACGAAAAACTGTTTTTT
CASSHPQRNEKLFF
>TRBJ1-2|once|TRBV6-5|TRBD1
TGTGCCATCCGGACGACAGGGGACTATGGCTACACCTTC
CAIRTTGDYGYTF
>TRBJ1-2|.|TRBV10-2|.
TGCGCCAGCAGTGAGTCGGGGCCCTATGGCTACACCTTC
CASSESGPYGYTF
>TRBJ1-2|.|TRBV19|.
TGTGCCAGTAGTCGGGTGGAAACCTATGGCTACACCTTC
CASSRVETYGYTF
>TRBJ1-1|.|TRBV20-1|.
TGCAGTGCTAGTAGAGGGGGTAGTTGGAACACTGAAGCTTTCTTT
CSASRGGSWNTEAFF
>TRBJ2-2|.|TRBV10-3|TRBD1
TGTGCCATCAGTGTGCCGGGACAGGACACCGGGGAGCTGTTTTTT
CAISVPGQDTGELFF
>TRBJ2-1|few|TRBV28|TRBD1
TGTGCCAGCAGTTTATCAGGGGGCGGGTACAATGAGCAGTTCTTC
CASSLSGGGYNEQFF
>TRBJ1-2|many|TRBV11-2|.
TGTGCCAGCAGCTCCAGGGGCTACCACGGGGGCTACACCTTC
CASSSRGYHGGYTF
>TRBJ2-1|.|TRBV27|TRBD2
TGTGCCAGCAAGGGAGCGGGGGACTACAATGAGCAGTTCTTC
CASKGAGDYNEQFF
>TRBJ2-2|few|TRBV18|.
TGTGCCACTTCAGGGAACCTAGGGAACACCGGGGAGCTGTTTTTT
CATSGNLGNTGELFF
>TRBJ1-1|once|TRBV29-1|.
TGCAGCGTTGAAGATTGGAGGGACGAAGCTTTCTTT
CSVEDWRDEAFF